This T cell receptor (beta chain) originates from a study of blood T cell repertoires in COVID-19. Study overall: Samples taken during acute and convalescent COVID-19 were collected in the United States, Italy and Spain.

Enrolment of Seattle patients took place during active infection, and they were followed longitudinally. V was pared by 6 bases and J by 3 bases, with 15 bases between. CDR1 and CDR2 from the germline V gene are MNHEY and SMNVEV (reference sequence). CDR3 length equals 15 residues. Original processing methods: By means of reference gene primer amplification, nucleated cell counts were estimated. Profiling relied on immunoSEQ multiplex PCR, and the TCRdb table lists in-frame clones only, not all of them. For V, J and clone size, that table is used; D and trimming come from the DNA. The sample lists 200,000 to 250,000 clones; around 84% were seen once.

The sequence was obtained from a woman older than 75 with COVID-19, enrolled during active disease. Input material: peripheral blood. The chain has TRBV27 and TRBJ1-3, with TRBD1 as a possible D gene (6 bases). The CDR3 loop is CASRSNRAVGNTIYF. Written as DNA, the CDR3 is TGTGCCAGCAGGTCAAACAGGGCTGTTGGAAACACCATATATTTT.